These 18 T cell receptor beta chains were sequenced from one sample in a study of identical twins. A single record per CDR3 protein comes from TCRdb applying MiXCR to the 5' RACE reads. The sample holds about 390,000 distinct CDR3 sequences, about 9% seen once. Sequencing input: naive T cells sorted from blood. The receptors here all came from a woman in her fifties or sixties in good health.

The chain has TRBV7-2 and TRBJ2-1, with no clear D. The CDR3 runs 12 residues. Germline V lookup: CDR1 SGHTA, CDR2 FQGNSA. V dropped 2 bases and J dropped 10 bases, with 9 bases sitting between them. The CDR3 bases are TGTGCCAGCAGCTTATCCAATCGGGAGCAGTTCTTC. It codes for CASSLSNREQFF.

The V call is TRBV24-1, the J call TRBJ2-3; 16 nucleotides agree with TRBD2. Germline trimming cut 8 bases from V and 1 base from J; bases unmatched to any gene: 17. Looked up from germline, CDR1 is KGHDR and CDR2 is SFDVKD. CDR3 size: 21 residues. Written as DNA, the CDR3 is TGTGCCACCACCCACCCCGGGACTAGCGGGAGGGCCCATACCTGCACAGATACGCAGTATTTT. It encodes CATTHPGTSGRAHTCTDTQYF.

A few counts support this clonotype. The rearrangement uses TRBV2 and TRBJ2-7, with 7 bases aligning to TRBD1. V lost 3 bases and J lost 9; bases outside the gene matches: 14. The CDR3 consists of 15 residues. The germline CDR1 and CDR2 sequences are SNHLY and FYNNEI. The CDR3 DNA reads TGTGCCAGCAGTGATGGACAGGAGATACTAGTCTGGCAGTACGTC. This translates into CASSDGQEILVWQYV.

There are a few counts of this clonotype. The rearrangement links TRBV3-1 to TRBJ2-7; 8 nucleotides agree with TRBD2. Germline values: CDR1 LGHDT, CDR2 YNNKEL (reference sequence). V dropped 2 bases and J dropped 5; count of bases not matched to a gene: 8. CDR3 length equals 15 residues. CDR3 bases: TGTGCCAGCAGCCAACTACCGGGAGGGCCGAACGAGCAGTACGTC. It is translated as CASSQLPGGPNEQYV.

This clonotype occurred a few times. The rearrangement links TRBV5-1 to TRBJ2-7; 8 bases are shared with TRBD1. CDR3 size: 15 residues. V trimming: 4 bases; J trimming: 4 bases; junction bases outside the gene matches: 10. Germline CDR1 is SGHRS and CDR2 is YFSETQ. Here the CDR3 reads CASSVDRRQGYEQYV. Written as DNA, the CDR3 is TGCGCCAGCAGCGTAGATCGGCGACAGGGGTACGAGCAGTACGTC.

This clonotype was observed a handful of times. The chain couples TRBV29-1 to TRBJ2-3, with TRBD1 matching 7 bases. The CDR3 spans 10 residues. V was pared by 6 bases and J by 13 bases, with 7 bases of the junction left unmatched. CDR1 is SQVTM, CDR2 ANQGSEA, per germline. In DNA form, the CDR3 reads TGCAGCGTCTGGACAGGAGAGGAGTATTTT. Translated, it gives CSVWTGEEYF.

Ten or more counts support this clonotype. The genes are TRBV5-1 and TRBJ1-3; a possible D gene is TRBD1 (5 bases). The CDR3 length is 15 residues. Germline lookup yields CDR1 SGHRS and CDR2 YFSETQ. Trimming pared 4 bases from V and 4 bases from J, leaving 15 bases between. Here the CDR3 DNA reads TGCGCCAGCAGCGGGGGGGATCGATCGGGAAACACCATATATTTT. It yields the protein CASSGGDRSGNTIYF.

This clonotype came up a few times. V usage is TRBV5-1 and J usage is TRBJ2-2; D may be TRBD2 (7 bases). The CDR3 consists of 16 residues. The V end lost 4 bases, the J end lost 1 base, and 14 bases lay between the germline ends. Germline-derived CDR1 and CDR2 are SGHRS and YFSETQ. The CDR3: CASSADRGGNTGELFF. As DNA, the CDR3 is TGCGCCAGCAGCGCAGATAGGGGGGGGAACACCGGGGAGCTGTTTTTT.

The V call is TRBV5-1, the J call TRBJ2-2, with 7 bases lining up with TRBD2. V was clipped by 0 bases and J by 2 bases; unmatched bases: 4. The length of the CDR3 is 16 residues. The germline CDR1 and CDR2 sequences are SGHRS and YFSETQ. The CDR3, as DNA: TGCGCCAGCAGCTTGGACCCGGGACTAAACACCGGGGAGCTGTTTTTT. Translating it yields CASSLDPGLNTGELFF.

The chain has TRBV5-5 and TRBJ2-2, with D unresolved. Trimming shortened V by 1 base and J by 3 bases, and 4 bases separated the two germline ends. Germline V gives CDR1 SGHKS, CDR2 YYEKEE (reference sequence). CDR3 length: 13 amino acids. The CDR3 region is CASSLWDTGELFF. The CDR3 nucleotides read TGTGCCAGCAGCTTGTGGGACACCGGGGAGCTGTTTTTT.

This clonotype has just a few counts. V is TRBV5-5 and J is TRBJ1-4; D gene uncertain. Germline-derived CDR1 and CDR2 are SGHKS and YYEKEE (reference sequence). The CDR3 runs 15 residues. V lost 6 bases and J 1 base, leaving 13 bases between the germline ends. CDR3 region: CASTLGVGTNEKLFF. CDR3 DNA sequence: TGTGCCAGCACGTTGGGTGTAGGAACTAATGAAAAACTGTTTTTT.

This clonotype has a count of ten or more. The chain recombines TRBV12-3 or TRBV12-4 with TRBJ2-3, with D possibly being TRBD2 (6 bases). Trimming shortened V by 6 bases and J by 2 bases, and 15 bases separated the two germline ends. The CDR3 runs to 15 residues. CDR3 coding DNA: TGTGCCAGCAGCCCTGGGAGGACCTCCACAGATACGCAGTATTTT. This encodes CASSPGRTSTDTQYF.

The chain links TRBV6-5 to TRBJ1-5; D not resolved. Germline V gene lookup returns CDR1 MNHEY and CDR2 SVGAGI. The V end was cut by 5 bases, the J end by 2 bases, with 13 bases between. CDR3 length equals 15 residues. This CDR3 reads CASSATVGGNQPQHF. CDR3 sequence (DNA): TGTGCCAGCAGTGCGACCGTCGGGGGCAATCAGCCCCAGCATTTT.

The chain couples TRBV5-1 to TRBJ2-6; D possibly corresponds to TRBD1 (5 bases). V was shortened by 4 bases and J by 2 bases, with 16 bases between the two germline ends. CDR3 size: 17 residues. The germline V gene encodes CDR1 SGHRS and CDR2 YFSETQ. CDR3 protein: CASSLKTQGAGANVLTF. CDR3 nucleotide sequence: TGCGCCAGCAGCCTAAAAACCCAGGGCGCTGGGGCCAACGTCCTGACTTTC.

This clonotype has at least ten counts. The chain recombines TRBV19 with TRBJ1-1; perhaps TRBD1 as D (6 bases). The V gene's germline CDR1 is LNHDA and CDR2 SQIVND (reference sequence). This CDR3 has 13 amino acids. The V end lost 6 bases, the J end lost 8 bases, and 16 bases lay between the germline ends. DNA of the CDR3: TGTGCCAGTAGCCCCGGGGGGGGCGGAGAAGCTTTCTTT. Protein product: CASSPGGGGEAFF.

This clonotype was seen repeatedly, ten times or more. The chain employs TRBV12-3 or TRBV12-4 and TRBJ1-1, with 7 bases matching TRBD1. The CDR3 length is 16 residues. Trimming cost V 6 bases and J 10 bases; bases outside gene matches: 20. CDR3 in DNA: TGTGCCAGCAGATCTACCAATCCGGGACAGACGCTGGGAGCTTTCTTT. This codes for CASRSTNPGQTLGAFF.

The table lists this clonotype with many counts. The CDR3 spells CSVEEVIGELFF. CDR3 sequence (DNA): TGCAGCGTTGAAGAGGTGATCGGGGAGCTGTTTTTT. The chain combines TRBV29-1 with TRBJ2-2, with D unclear. The V gene's germline CDR1 is SQVTM and CDR2 ANQGSEA. CDR3 length: 12 residues. Trimming removed 0 bases at V and 7 bases at J, with 6 bases between.

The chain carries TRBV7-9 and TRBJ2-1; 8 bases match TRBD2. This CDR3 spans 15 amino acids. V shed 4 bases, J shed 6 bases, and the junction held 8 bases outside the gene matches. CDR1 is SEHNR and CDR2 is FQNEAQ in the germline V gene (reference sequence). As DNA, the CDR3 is TGTGCCAGCAGCTATCCGGGACTAGAATCCAATGAGCAGTTCTTC. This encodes CASSYPGLESNEQFF.